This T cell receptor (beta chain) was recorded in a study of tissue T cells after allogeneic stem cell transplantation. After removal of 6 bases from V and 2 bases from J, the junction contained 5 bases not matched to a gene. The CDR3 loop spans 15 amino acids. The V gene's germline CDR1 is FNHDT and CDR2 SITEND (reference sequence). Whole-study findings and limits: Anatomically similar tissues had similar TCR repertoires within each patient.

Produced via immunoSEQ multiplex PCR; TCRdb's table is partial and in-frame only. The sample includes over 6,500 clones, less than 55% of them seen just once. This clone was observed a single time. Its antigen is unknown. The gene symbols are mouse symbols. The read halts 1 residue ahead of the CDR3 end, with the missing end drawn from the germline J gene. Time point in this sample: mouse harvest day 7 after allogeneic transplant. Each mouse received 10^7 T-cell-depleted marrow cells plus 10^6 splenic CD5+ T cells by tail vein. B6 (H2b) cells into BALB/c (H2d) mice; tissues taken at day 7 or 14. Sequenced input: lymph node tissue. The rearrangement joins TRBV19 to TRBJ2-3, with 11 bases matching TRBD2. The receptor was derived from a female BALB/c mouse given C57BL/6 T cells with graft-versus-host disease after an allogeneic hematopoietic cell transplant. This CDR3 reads CASTRLGGVAETLYF. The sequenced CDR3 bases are TGTGCCAGCACCCGACTGGGGGGGGTTGCAGAAACGCTGTAT.